This T cell receptor (beta chain) was profiled in a study of T cell clonotyping in hematopoietic cell transplantation. Assay used: immunoSEQ multiplex PCR; TCRdb lists only in-frame clones, some missing. The sample consists of more than 70,000 clones, 90% to 96% of them appearing once. The germline gives CDR1 MNHEY, CDR2 SVGAGI. The CDR3 sequence is 14 residues long. The junction had 6 bases not matched to a gene; V was cut back by 6 bases and J by 4 bases. Documented time point: recipient sample about 28 days before transplant, after cytoreduction. Regarding the study as a whole: Few recipient clonotypes overlapped donors; over 97% were de novo at given depth.

Remarks on this clone: The antigen is undetermined.

The receptor's source is a woman in her fifties or sixties with acute myeloid leukemia. Some clones in this sample may be carry-over from other donors' samples. The source material was peripheral blood mononuclear cells, sampled before stem cell transplant. The V call is TRBV6-5, the J call TRBJ1-1; TRBD1 aligns across 9 bases. CDR3 bases: TGTGCCAGCAGCACGACAGGGGGGGGCACTGAAGCTTTCTTT. The encoded protein is CASSTTGGGTEAFF.